Reported below is one T cell receptor beta chain. This record comes from a study of control samples from healthy donors and cancer patients. V gave up 0 bases and J gave up 4 bases; unmatched junction bases: 7. Germline V gives CDR1 SGHVS, CDR2 FNYEAQ. The CDR3 has 17 residues. Here immunoSEQ multiplex PCR was the method, and the copy in TCRdb shows in-frame clones only, minus some. The data hold around 58,000 clones, with 95% to 97% observed a single time. The J gene is TRBJ2-3, the V gene TRBV7-6; 10 bases line up with TRBD2. The clonotype originates from a woman aged 18-29 years in good health. Sequencing input: blood. DNA of the CDR3: TGTGCCAGCAGCTTAGCGCTAATTGGGACTAGCGCAGATACGCAGTATTTT. Its protein is CASSLALIGTSADTQYF.